A single T cell receptor beta chain is shown here with its context. Its matching antigen is unknown. Primers for the PCR totalled 60 Vbeta and 13 Jbeta. Using immunoSEQ multiplex PCR, the repertoire was profiled, and TCRdb retains in-frame clones only, with some absent. The repertoire includes approximately 120,000 clones, more than 80% of them detected once, and 8.9% sits in the top ten. The entry originates in a study of cytomegalovirus exposure and HLA in healthy donors. Whole-study findings and limits: As a later analysis revealed, most CMV-associated TCR beta chains appeared HLA-restricted.

This receptor was identified in a man aged 30 to 39 in good health and CMV-seropositive. The sequencing sample was made of PBMCs.

The CDR3 DNA is TGTGCCAGCAGCGTAGCTAACACAGATACGCAGTATTTT. Translation gives CASSVANTDTQYF. This chain connects TRBV9 to TRBJ2-3; D unclear. Germline V CDR1 and CDR2: SGDLS, YYNGEE. This CDR3 is built from 13 residues. V was clipped by 0 bases and J by 2 bases, with 4 bases between them.